This T cell receptor (beta chain) is drawn from a study of blood T cell repertoires in COVID-19. Exposed volunteers were people who met a COVID-19 case within 2 weeks before study entry. Sequencing was performed with immunoSEQ multiplex PCR; in TCRdb, only in-frame clones are kept and a portion is missing. The data contain 350,000 to 450,000 clones, approximately 89% of them singletons. CDR1 is MNHEY, CDR2 SMNVEV, per germline (reference sequence). CDR3 size: 14 residues. Trimming left V 5 bases short and J 0 bases short, with 9 bases between. What was sequenced was PBMCs or T cells enriched from blood (not recorded which). This clonotype was sampled from a woman aged 40 to 50 who had been exposed to COVID-19. This chain uses TRBV27 with TRBJ2-3; D unresolved. The CDR3 DNA is TGTGCCAGCAGTCTCCACAAAAGCACAGATACGCAGTATTTT. This gives the protein CASSLHKSTDTQYF.